These 21 T cell receptor beta chains share one sample of origin, sequenced in a study of CD8+CD57+ T cells in acquired aplastic anemia. According to the study, genomic DNA was the template for TCR beta VDJ and CDR3 profiling. Each CDR3 protein is one row after TCRdb ran MiXCR on the reads. In the table there are about 420,000 distinct CDR3 sequences, 55% to 75% of which are singletons. Specimen: sorted CD4+, CD8+, or CD8+CD57+ T cells (not recorded which) from PBMCs. The receptor set was obtained from a human donor in good health, serving as a control.

Note on this clonotype: It is likely a read error, because the conserved phenylalanine at the end of the CDR3 is missing. No DNA is shown, since the ends of the CDR3 on it are uncertain; the CDR3 is the one TCRdb lists. The rearrangement uses TRBV7-9 and TRBJ1-2. The CDR3 region is 12 residues in length, termini included. Germline assignment: CDR1 SEHNR and CDR2 FQNEAQ (reference sequence). The CDR3 is CASSLDNYSSPL.

The rearrangement joins TRBV20-1 to TRBJ1-4; D remains ambiguous. V lost 6 bases and J 0 bases, leaving 11 bases between the germline ends. The CDR3 totals 14 residues. Germline assignment: CDR1 DFQATT and CDR2 SNEGSKA (reference sequence). The CDR3 protein is CSAKLAATNEKLFF. The CDR3 coding sequence is TGCAGTGCAAAACTAGCGGCAACTAATGAAAAACTGTTTTTT.

The V call is TRBV7-6, the J call TRBJ2-5; 7 bases align to TRBD2. Unmatched junction bases numbered 20, after V lost 5 bases and J lost 14 bases. The CDR3 runs to 15 residues. The germline gives CDR1 SGHVS, CDR2 FNYEAQ. The CDR3 reads CASSGGGSQRQTTYF. CDR3 nucleotides: TGTGCCAGCAGCGGGGGGGGGTCCCAGAGACAGACTACTTACTTC. The variable domain in full, completed from reference TRBV7-6 and TRBJ2-5, reads GAGVSQSPRYKVTKRGQDVALRCDPISGHVSLYWYRQALGQGPEFLTYFNYEAQQDKSGLPNDRFSAERPEGSISTLTIQRTEQRDSAMYRCASSGGGSQRQTTYFGPGTRLLVL.

With regard to this clonotype: A much more abundant neighbour one base away suggests this may be a read error. This chain links TRBV30 with TRBJ2-1; D is unclear. This CDR3 has 14 amino acids. Germline V gives CDR1 GTSNPN, CDR2 SVGIG (reference sequence). CDR3: CASTVGSSHNEQFF. The CDR3 DNA is TGTGCCTCTACCGTCGGCAGCTCCCACAATGAGCAGTTCTTC. The full variable domain, rest sourced from reference TRBV30 and TRBJ2-1, is SQTIHQWPATLVQPVGSPLSLECTVEGTSNPNLYWYRQAAGRGLQLLFYSVGIGQISSEVPQNLSASRPQDRQFILSSKKLLLSDSGFYLCASTVGSSHNEQFFGPGTRLTVL.

In this sample, this clonotype turned up once. The rearrangement links TRBV2 to TRBJ2-7, with 11 bases aligning to TRBD2. V shed 6 bases, J shed 3 bases, and the junction held 4 bases outside the gene matches. This CDR3 region has 14 residues. CDR1 is SNHLY and CDR2 is FYNNEI in the germline V gene. CDR3 sequence: CASSFGTSGYEQYV. Here the CDR3 DNA reads TGTGCCAGCAGCTTCGGGACTAGCGGCTACGAGCAGTACGTC.

This clonotype was recorded many times. The chain recombines TRBV5-1 with TRBJ2-2, with 9 bases fitting TRBD1. V lost 4 bases to trimming and J lost 7 bases; unmatched junction nucleotides: 5. The germline V gene has CDR1 SGHRS and CDR2 YFSETQ. The length of the CDR3 is 14 residues. CDR3: CASSPQGAGGELFF. CDR3 bases: TGCGCCAGCAGCCCACAGGGGGCAGGCGGGGAGCTGTTTTTT.

This clonotype was counted only a few times. This chain links TRBV7-3 with TRBJ1-2, with TRBD1 matching over 9 bases. Losses at the gene ends were 5 bases for V and 6 bases for J; bases not matched to a gene: 4. CDR3 length equals 13 residues. Germline-derived CDR1 and CDR2 are SGHTA and FQGTGA. The CDR3 DNA is TGTGCCAGCAGCCTCACAGGGGGCGATGGCTACACCTTC. Translating it yields CASSLTGGDGYTF. The whole variable domain, remainder taken from reference TRBV7-3 and TRBJ1-2, is GAGVSQTPSNKVTEKGKYVELRCDPISGHTALYWYRQSLGQGPEFLIYFQGTGAADDSGLPNDRFFAVRPEGSVSTLKIQRTERGDSAVYLCASSLTGGDGYTFGSGTRLTVV.

This clonotype has at least ten counts. The chain uses TRBV7-2 and TRBJ1-2, with D unclear. This CDR3 has 12 amino acids. Germline V lookup: CDR1 SGHTA, CDR2 FQGNSA. The V gene lost 3 bases and the J gene lost 6 bases, with 8 bases spanning the gap. The CDR3 bases are TGTGCCAGCAGCTTCGGTCTCGATGGCTACACCTTC. This translates into CASSFGLDGYTF.

This clonotype was detected a few times. This may arise from a read error, as a much more abundant clone is one base away. The rearrangement uses TRBV9 and TRBJ2-7; D remains unclear. The CDR3 consists of 14 residues. CDR1 and CDR2 (germline): SGDLS, YYNGEE. The DNA of the CDR3 is TGTGCCGGCAGCGTAGATAATACACCCTACGAGCAGTACTTC. This encodes CAGSVDNTPYEQYF.

This rearrangement joins TRBV2 to TRBJ1-2; D perhaps matches TRBD1 (5 bases). This CDR3 contains 13 residues. The V and J ends lost 6 bases and 4 bases respectively, with 12 bases between them. Germline loops: CDR1 SNHLY, CDR2 FYNNEI. The CDR3 reads CASSRGTSYGYTF. The CDR3 DNA is TGTGCCAGCAGCCGGGGGACGTCCTATGGCTACACCTTC.

This clonotype has a count of ten or more. V gene TRBV19 combines with J gene TRBJ1-5; perhaps TRBD1 as D (6 bases). The V gene lost 6 bases and the J gene lost 3 bases, with 18 bases spanning the gap. Germline loops: CDR1 LNHDA, CDR2 SQIVND (reference sequence). The CDR3 is 16 amino acids. CDR3 sequence: CASSSSRGALNQPQHF. The CDR3 DNA reads as TGTGCCAGTAGCTCCTCCCGGGGGGCCCTCAATCAGCCCCAGCATTTT.

Concerning this clonotype itself: At one boundary the junction diverges from the germline segment, which might be a read error. The chain has TRBV7-3 and TRBJ1-2; D not certain. This CDR3 is 14 amino acids long. Germline assignment: CDR1 SGHTA and CDR2 FQGTGA. CDR3 loop: CASSTEAPNYDYTF. In DNA form, the CDR3 reads TGTGCCAGCAGTACAGAAGCTCCTAACTATGACTACACCTTC.

This clonotype occurred many times. The chain is built from TRBV7-9 and TRBJ1-2, with TRBD1 identical over 10 bases. CDR1 and CDR2 from the germline V gene are SEHNR and FQNEAQ (reference sequence). The junction had 10 bases not matched to a gene; V was cut back by 5 bases and J by 7 bases. The CDR3 covers 15 residues. This chain's CDR3 is CASSVRQGANFGYTF. As DNA, the CDR3 is TGTGCCAGCAGCGTGCGACAGGGGGCTAATTTTGGCTACACCTTC.

The V call is TRBV7-2, the J call TRBJ2-7; TRBD1 matches at 7 bases. V shed 5 bases, J shed 13 bases, and the junction held 20 bases outside the gene matches. The CDR3 totals 15 residues. Germline V gene sequence: CDR1 SGHTA, CDR2 FQGNSA. The CDR3 sequence: CASSLRTGQETQYYF. The CDR3 nucleotides are TGTGCCAGCAGCCTCCGGACAGGACAAGAGACCCAGTACTACTTC.

This chain links TRBV12-3 or TRBV12-4 with TRBJ2-7; TRBD2 matches at 8 bases. The V segment lost 3 bases and the J segment 1 base; nucleotides outside the gene matches: 5. The CDR3 sequence is 15 residues long. CDR3 DNA sequence: TGTGCCAGCAGTTTCACTGGCGGGGGGTCCTACGAGCAGTACTTC. Its translation: CASSFTGGGSYEQYF.

This clonotype was picked up many times. This chain joins TRBV20-1 and TRBJ2-1, with a tentative D call TRBD1 (6 bases). The CDR3 covers 15 residues. V gave up 6 bases and J gave up 0 bases, with 15 bases separating them. Germline V CDR1 and CDR2: DFQATT, SNEGSKA (reference sequence). CDR3 amino acids: CSASGDPSSYNEQFF. The CDR3, as DNA: TGCAGTGCCTCAGGGGACCCGAGCTCCTACAATGAGCAGTTCTTC.

This clonotype was seen ten or more times. The chain combines TRBV9 with TRBJ2-1; the D gene is possibly TRBD1 (6 bases). The germline CDR1 and CDR2 sequences are SGDLS and YYNGEE. The CDR3 sequence is 15 residues long. V dropped 0 bases and J dropped 4 bases, with 11 bases sitting between them. The CDR3: CASSVVGAPYNEQFF. CDR3 DNA sequence: TGTGCCAGCAGCGTAGTGGGGGCCCCTTACAATGAGCAGTTCTTC.

CDR3 in amino acids: CASSLTYEAGSTDTQYF. DNA for the CDR3: TGTGCCAGCAGCTTAACGTATGAAGCGGGGAGCACAGATACGCAGTATTTT. This chain joins TRBV13 and TRBJ2-3; 7 bases align to TRBD2. Per germline, CDR1 PRHDT and CDR2 FYEKMQ (reference sequence). CDR3 size: 17 residues. The trim removed 2 bases at V and 0 bases at J, leaving 8 bases unmatched. Based on the CDR3 plus reference TRBV13 and TRBJ2-3, the full variable domain is AAGVIQSPRHLIKEKRETATLKCYPIPRHDTVYWYQQGPGQDPQFLISFYEKMQSDKGSIPDRFSAQQFSDYHSELNMSSLELGDSALYFCASSLTYEAGSTDTQYFGPGTRLTVL.

This chain links TRBV5-4 with TRBJ2-7; D call uncertain. V shed 4 bases and J shed 0 bases, with 11 bases lying between them. The V gene's germline CDR1 is SGHNT and CDR2 YYREEE (reference sequence). The CDR3 spans 14 residues. CDR3 bases: TGTGCCAGCAGCCTGGTGAACAGCTCCTACGAGCAGTACTTC. Translation: CASSLVNSSYEQYF.

The chain recombines TRBV12-3 or TRBV12-4 with TRBJ1-2; D is unclear. The V gene lost 3 bases and the J gene lost 4 bases, with 12 bases spanning the gap. This CDR3 has 14 residues. The CDR3, as DNA: TGTGCCAGCAGTTTGCTGGGAGAGGTCTATGGCTACACCTTC. Residues: CASSLLGEVYGYTF.

The V call is TRBV11-2, the J call TRBJ2-7; D is perhaps TRBD1 (5 bases). The CDR3 extends over 15 amino acids. Per the germline V gene, CDR1 is SGHAT and CDR2 is FQNNGV. With 3 bases removed from V and 6 bases from J, the gap between germline ends came to 18 bases. DNA for the CDR3: TGTGCCAGCAGCTTGGTACAGGAGAACCTGATCGAGCAGTACTTC. Encoded protein: CASSLVQENLIEQYF.